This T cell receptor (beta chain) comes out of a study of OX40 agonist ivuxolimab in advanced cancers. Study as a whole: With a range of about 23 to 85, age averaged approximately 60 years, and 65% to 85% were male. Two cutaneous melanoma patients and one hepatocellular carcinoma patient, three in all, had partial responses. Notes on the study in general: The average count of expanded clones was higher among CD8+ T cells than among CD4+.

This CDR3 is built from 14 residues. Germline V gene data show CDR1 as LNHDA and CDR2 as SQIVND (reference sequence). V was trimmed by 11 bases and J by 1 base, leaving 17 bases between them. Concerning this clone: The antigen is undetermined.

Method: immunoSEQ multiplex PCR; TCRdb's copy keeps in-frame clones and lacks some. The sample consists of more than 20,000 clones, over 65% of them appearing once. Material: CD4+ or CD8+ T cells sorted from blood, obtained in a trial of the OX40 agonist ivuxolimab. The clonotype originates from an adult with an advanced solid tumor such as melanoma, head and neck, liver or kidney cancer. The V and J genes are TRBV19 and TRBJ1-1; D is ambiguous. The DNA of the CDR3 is TGTGCCGGGAGTCCGACTCTGGGGAACACTGAAGCTTTCTTT. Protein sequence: CAGSPTLGNTEAFF.